The entry below describes one T cell receptor beta chain. The target antigen is unknown. The record originates from a study of cytomegalovirus exposure and HLA in healthy donors. Use of 60 Vbeta and 13 Jbeta primers characterized the PCR. This table comes from immunoSEQ multiplex PCR, and its TCRdb copy is limited to in-frame clones, with some not included. In all, the sample yields around 120,000 clones. Study results and caveats: In vitro testing confirmed a few CMV-associated chains as specific for CMV antigens. Data from an earlier analysis indicated that most TCR beta V segments were productive either about 87% or about 30% of the time.

V gave up 1 base and J gave up 10 bases, with 5 bases separating them. The V gene's germline CDR1 is SGHVS and CDR2 FNYEAQ. The CDR3 is made up of 11 amino acids. The V gene is TRBV7-6, the J gene TRBJ2-1, with a weak D call TRBD1 (5 bases). This receptor was identified in a man between 50 and 59 years old in good health and CMV-seronegative. The sample taken for sequencing was PBMCs. The CDR3 protein is CASSLEGEQFF. For the CDR3, the DNA is TGTGCCAGCAGCTTAGAGGGGGAGCAGTTCTTC.